The present T cell receptor beta chain was sequenced within a study of STAT3 mutations in large granular lymphocyte leukemia. Comment on this clone: The target antigen is unknown.

The V gene's germline CDR1 is MDHEN and CDR2 SYDVKM. Losses at the gene ends were 5 bases for V and 1 base for J; bases not matched to a gene: 4. The CDR3 has 15 residues. Here immunoSEQ multiplex PCR was the method, and the copy in TCRdb shows in-frame clones only, minus some. Of over 9,000 clones in the sample, less than 90% were seen once. Study-level results: Every T-LGLL patient had at least one immunodominant TCRbeta clonotype.

This chain uses TRBV28 with TRBJ2-7, with TRBD2 matching over 11 bases. The receptor was derived from an elderly man with T-cell large granular lymphocyte leukemia. Some clones in this sample may be carry-over from other donors' samples. The material sequenced was peripheral blood mononuclear cells. Here the CDR3 reads CASSPSGGRSYEQYF. The DNA of the CDR3 is TGTGCCAGCAGTCCTAGCGGGGGGAGATCCTACGAGCAGTACTTC.